This TCR beta chain is from a study of OX40 agonist ivuxolimab in advanced cancers. On the study more broadly: The patients got ivuxolimab, which is an agonistic anti-OX40 (CD134) antibody.

Study observations and caveats: Among the nonresponders, some also had low normalized T-cell clonal expansion. Clonal expansion by week 6 occurred in CD4+ and CD8+ blood T cells (at 0.1 to 3.0 mg/kg).

CDR3 length: 12 residues. Germline values: CDR1 SGHRS, CDR2 YFSETQ. Trimming pared 5 bases from V and 3 bases from J, leaving 3 bases between. The method was immunoSEQ multiplex PCR; TCRdb's version includes in-frame clones alone and lacks a portion of them. This table holds 70,000 or so clones, more than 80% found once. On this clone: Its target is not known.

The genes are TRBV5-1 and TRBJ1-6; no definite D call. The TCR sequence derives from an adult with an advanced solid tumor such as melanoma, head and neck, liver or kidney cancer. Sequencing used CD4+ or CD8+ T cells sorted from blood, obtained in a trial of the OX40 agonist ivuxolimab. The chain's CDR3 is CASRDYNSPLHF. The CDR3 DNA is TGCGCCAGCAGGGACTATAATTCACCCCTCCACTTT.